Reported below is one T cell receptor beta chain. V was pared by 4 bases and J by 9 bases, with 11 bases of the junction left unmatched. The CDR3 is made up of 15 amino acids. Per the germline V gene, CDR1 is MNHEY and CDR2 is SVGAGI. Assay used: immunoSEQ multiplex PCR; TCRdb lists only in-frame clones, some missing. The table shows over 20,000 clones, with approximately 97% occurring only once. The data belong to a study of T cells in tuberculosis. Looking at the study overall: IGRA-negative adolescents, IGRA-positive adolescents with latent tuberculosis and adults with active tuberculosis formed this South African cohort.

The chain is built from TRBV6-5 and TRBJ2-1, with 8 bases lining up with TRBD1. The clonotype was recovered from a donor aged 5-35 years with latent tuberculosis or without tuberculosis infection. The specimen was PBMCs. The CDR3 here is CASSSRQGIRGEQFF. In nucleotides, the CDR3 is TGTGCCAGCAGTTCACGACAGGGGATCAGGGGTGAGCAGTTCTTC.